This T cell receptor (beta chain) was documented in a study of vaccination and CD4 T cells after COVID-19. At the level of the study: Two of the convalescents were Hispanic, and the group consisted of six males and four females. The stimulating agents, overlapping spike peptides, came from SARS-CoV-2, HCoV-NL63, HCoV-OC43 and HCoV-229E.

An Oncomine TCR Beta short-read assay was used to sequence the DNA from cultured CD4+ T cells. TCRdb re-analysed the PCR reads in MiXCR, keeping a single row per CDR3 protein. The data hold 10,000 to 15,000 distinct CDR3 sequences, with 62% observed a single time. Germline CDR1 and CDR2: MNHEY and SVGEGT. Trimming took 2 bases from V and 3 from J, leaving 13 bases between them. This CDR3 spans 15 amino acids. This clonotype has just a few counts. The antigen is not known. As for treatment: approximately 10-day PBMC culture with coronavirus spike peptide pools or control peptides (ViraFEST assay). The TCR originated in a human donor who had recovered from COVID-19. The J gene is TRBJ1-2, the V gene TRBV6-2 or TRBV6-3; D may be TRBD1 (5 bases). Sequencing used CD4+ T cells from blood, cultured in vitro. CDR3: CASSYGYEGHYGYTF. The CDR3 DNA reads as TGTGCCAGCAGTTACGGGTACGAGGGGCACTATGGCTACACCTTC.